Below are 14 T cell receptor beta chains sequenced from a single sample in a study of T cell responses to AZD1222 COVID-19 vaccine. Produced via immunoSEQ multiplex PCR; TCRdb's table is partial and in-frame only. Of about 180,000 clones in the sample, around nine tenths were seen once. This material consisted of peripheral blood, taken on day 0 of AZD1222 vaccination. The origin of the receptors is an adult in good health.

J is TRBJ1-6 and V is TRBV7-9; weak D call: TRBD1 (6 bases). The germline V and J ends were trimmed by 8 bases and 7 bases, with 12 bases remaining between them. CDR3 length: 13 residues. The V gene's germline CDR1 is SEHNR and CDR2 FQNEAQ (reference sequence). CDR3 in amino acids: CASGITGNSPLHF. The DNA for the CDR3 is TGTGCCAGCGGAATTACAGGGAATTCACCCCTCCACTTT. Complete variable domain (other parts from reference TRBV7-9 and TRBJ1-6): DTGVSQNPRHKITKRGQNVTFRCDPISEHNRLYWYRQTLGQGPEFLTYFQNEAQLEKSRLLSDRFSAERPKGSFSTLEIQRTEQGDSAMYLCASGITGNSPLHFGNGTRLTVT.

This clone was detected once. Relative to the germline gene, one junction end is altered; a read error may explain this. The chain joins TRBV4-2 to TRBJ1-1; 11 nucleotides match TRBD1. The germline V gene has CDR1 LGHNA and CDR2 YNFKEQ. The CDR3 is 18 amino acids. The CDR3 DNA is TGTGCCAGCAGCCAGACCGGACAGGGGGCGAGGCTGAAGACTGAAGCTTTCTTT. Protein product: CASSQTGQGARLKTEAFF.

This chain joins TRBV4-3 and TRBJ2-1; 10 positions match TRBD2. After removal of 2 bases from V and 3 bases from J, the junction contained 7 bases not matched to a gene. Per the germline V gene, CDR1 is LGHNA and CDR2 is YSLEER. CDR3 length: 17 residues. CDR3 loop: CASSQLLAGGGYNEQFF. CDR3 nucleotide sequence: TGCGCCAGCAGCCAACTATTAGCGGGGGGCGGCTACAATGAGCAGTTCTTC.

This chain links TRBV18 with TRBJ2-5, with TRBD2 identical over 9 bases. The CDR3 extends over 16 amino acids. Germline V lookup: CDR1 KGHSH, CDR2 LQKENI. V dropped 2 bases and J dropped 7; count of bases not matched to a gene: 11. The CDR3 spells CASSPRQAGGSGTQYF. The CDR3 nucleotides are TGTGCCAGCTCACCAAGGCAAGCGGGGGGATCCGGGACCCAGTACTTC.

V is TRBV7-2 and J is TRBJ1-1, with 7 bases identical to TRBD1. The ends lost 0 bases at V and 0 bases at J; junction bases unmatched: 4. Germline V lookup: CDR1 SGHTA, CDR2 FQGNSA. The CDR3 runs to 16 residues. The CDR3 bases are TGTGCCAGCAGCTTAGCGAGGGGGCTTTTGAACACTGAAGCTTTCTTT. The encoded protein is CASSLARGLLNTEAFF.

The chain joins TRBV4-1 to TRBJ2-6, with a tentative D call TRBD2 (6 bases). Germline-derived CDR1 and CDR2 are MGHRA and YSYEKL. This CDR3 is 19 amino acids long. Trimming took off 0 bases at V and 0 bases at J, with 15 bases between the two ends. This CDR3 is CASSQERRSGRSGANVLTF. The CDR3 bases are TGCGCCAGCAGCCAAGAACGGCGTAGCGGACGCTCTGGGGCCAACGTCCTGACTTTC.

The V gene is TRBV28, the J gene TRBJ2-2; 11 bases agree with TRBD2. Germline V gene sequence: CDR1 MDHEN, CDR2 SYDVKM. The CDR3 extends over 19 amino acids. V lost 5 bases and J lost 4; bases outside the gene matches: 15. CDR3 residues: CASSPYSGGATGATGELFF. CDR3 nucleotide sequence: TGTGCCAGCAGTCCCTATAGCGGGGGGGCCACTGGTGCCACCGGGGAGCTGTTTTTT.

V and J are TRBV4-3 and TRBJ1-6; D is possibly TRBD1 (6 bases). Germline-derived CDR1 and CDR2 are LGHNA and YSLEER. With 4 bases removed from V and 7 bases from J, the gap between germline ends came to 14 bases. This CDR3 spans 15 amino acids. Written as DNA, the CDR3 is TGCGCCAGCAGCCCCGGGGTAGGGGGAAATTCACCCCTCCACTTT. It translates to CASSPGVGGNSPLHF.

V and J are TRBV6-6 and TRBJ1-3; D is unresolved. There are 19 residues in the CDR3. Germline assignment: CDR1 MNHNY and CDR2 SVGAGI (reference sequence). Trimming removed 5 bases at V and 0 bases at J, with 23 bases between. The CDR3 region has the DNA TGTGCCAGCAGTCATAACCTCGAGATGATCGGACCCTCTGGAAACACCATATATTTT. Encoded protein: CASSHNLEMIGPSGNTIYF.

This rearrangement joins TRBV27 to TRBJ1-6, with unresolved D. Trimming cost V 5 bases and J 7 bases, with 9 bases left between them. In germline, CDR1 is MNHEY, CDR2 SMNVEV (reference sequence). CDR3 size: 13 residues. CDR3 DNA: TGTGCCAGCAGTACCCGGACCAATTCACCCCTCCACTTT. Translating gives CASSTRTNSPLHF.

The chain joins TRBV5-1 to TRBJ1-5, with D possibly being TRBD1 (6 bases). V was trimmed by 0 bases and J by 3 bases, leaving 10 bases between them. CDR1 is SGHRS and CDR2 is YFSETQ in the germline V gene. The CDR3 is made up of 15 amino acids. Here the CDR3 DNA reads TGCGCCAGCAGCTTGGAGGGGACAAACAATCAGCCCCAGCATTTT. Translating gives CASSLEGTNNQPQHF.

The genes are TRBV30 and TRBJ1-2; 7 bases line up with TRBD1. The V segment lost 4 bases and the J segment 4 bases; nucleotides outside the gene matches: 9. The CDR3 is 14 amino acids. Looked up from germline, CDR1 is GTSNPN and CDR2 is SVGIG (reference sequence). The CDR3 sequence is CAWISQGRGYGYTF. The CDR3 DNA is TGTGCCTGGATCTCACAGGGGCGAGGCTATGGCTACACCTTC.

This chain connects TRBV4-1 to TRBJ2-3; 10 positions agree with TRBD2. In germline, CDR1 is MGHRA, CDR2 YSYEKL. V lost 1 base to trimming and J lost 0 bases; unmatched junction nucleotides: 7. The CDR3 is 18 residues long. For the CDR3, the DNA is TGCGCCAGCAGCCAAGTCCTAGCGGGGGTCCCTAGCACAGATACGCAGTATTTT. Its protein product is CASSQVLAGVPSTDTQYF.

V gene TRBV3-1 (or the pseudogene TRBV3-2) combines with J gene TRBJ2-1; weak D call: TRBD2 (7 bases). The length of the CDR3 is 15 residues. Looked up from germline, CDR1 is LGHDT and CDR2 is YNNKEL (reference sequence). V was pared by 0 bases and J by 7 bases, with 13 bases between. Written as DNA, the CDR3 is TGTGCCAGCAGCCAAGATCTCGGGGGGCATAATGAGCAGTTCTTC. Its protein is CASSQDLGGHNEQFF.